Each of the 10 T cell receptor beta chains below was sequenced from the same sample in a study of T cell changes during pregnancy in multiple sclerosis (dated by TCRdb to about 2019). The library was obtained by the immunoSEQ multiplex PCR assay. This immuneACCESS table, as held by TCRdb, lists in-frame sequences with V and J called but not all clones. Of the missing ones, under half trace to an unresolved V gene in checked studies; the others have no known cause. This sample comprises 58,000 or so clones, 70% to 90% of them detected only once. The ten largest clonotypes hold about 1.8% of the sample. The sample was peripheral blood, taken after pregnancy. The origin of the receptors is a female donor with multiple sclerosis, enrolled in a pregnancy study.

This sequence joins TRBV27 and TRBJ1-2; 10 positions match TRBD1. CDR3 length: 13 amino acids. After removal of 5 bases from V and 6 bases from J, the junction contained 3 bases not matched to a gene. Germline V gives CDR1 MNHEY, CDR2 SMNVEV (reference sequence). The CDR3 DNA follows: TGTGCCAGCAGTCGACAGGGGGCGGATGGCTACACCTTC. Protein sequence: CASSRQGADGYTF.

The rearrangement links TRBV30 to TRBJ2-5; 10 bases agree with TRBD2. CDR3 length equals 15 residues. J gave up 8 bases and V 3 bases, and 12 bases lay outside the gene matches. The V gene's germline CDR1 is GTSNPN and CDR2 SVGIG (reference sequence). The CDR3, as DNA: TGTGCCTGGAGCCTCAGCGGGGGGGGTAAGAGAACCCAGTACTTC. Amino acids: CAWSLSGGGKRTQYF.

This chain connects TRBV5-1 to TRBJ1-2; D ambiguous. Trimming removed 1 base at V and 5 bases at J, with 18 bases between. CDR3 length: 16 residues. The germline CDR1 and CDR2 sequences are SGHRS and YFSETQ. Here the CDR3 reads CASSLMRQREGYGYTF. CDR3 bases: TGCGCCAGCAGCTTGATGCGGCAGAGGGAGGGTTATGGCTACACCTTC.

The V call is TRBV30, the J call TRBJ1-5, with TRBD1 as a possible D gene (5 bases). This CDR3 contains 14 residues. Trimming took off 4 bases at V and 5 bases at J, with 15 bases between the two ends. Germline CDR1 reads GTSNPN; CDR2 reads SVGIG (reference sequence). The CDR3, as DNA: TGTGCCTGGACATCGCCGGCGGGGCATCAGCCCCAGCATTTT. Amino acid sequence: CAWTSPAGHQPQHF.

This clone was counted between two and nine times. This chain links TRBV6-5 with TRBJ1-6; perhaps TRBD1 as D (5 bases). From germline, CDR1 is MNHEY and CDR2 SVGAGI. Trimming removed 0 bases at V and 8 bases at J, with 11 bases between. CDR3 length: 15 residues. CDR3 nucleotide sequence: TGTGCCAGCAGTTACTCGTTGGCGGGACATTCACCCCTCCACTTT. Translated, it gives CASSYSLAGHSPLHF.

The V gene is TRBV5-1, the J gene TRBJ1-1; a weak D match, TRBD1 (5 bases). Per the germline V gene, CDR1 is SGHRS and CDR2 is YFSETQ. The CDR3 length is 14 residues. Trimming cost V 0 bases and J 4 bases, with 10 bases left between them. As DNA, the CDR3 is TGCGCCAGCAGCTTGGTGGGGGGGGGCACTGAAGCTTTCTTT. Encoded protein: CASSLVGGGTEAFF.

The rearrangement uses TRBV7-9 and TRBJ2-7, with 8 bases identical to TRBD1. Germline V gene data show CDR1 as SEHNR and CDR2 as FQNEAQ (reference sequence). CDR3 size: 14 residues. After removal of 6 bases from V and 0 bases from J, the junction contained 4 bases not matched to a gene. This CDR3 is CASREQGDSYEQYF. The CDR3, as DNA: TGTGCCAGCAGGGAACAGGGGGACTCCTACGAGCAGTACTTC.

Notes on this clone: At the DNA level, this CDR3 is encoded by other sequences in the same sample as well. The V call is TRBV5-1, the J call TRBJ1-5, with 8 bases that match TRBD1. Germline lookup yields CDR1 SGHRS and CDR2 YFSETQ. There are 16 residues in the CDR3. The ends lost 0 bases at V and 4 bases at J; junction bases unmatched: 6. The CDR3 sequence is CASSLGGQGGNQPQHF. As DNA, the CDR3 is TGCGCCAGCAGCTTGGGTGGACAGGGTGGGAATCAGCCCCAGCATTTT.

J is TRBJ2-1 and V is TRBV10-1; D unresolved. The CDR3 length is 12 residues. The V end lost 3 bases, the J end lost 14 bases, and 14 bases lay between the germline ends. Germline V gene sequence: CDR1 WNHNN, CDR2 SYGVQD (reference sequence). The CDR3 region is CASSDRGPAEFF. The CDR3 coding sequence is TGCGCCAGCAGTGATAGAGGTCCCGCCGAGTTCTTC.

The chain is built from TRBV5-1 and TRBJ2-1, with D possibly matching TRBD2 (5 bases). The CDR3 covers 16 residues. Germline V CDR1 and CDR2: SGHRS, YFSETQ. The V end lost 0 bases, the J end lost 3 bases, and 13 bases lay between the germline ends. The DNA of the CDR3 is TGCGCCAGCAGCTTGGAAGGAGCGGAGAGCTACAATGAGCAGTTCTTC. This gives the protein CASSLEGAESYNEQFF.